The 30 T cell receptor beta chains in this list originate from one sample, sequenced in a study of cytomegalovirus exposure and HLA in healthy donors. PCR primers comprised 60 Vbeta and 13 Jbeta primers. The repertoire was sequenced with immunoSEQ multiplex PCR; TCRdb's copy has only in-frame clones and lacks some. The data show 110,000 or so clones, with around 77% seen just once and about 5% held by the top ten. The specimen sequenced was PBMCs. The receptors come from a woman under 40 in good health and CMV-seropositive.

A word on this clone: Mismatch with germline at one junction end may stem from a read error. The chain links TRBV7-2 to TRBJ1-1; unclear D gene. There are 14 residues in the CDR3. From germline, CDR1 is SGHTA and CDR2 FQGNSA. The CDR3 coding sequence is TGTGCCAGCAGCTTCTCCTCGGCCCTCGGGGTGTGGATCTTT. Its translation: CASSFSSALGVWIF.

The V and J genes are TRBV18 and TRBJ1-3, with unresolved D. Per germline, CDR1 KGHSH and CDR2 LQKENI. CDR3 length: 13 amino acids. The V gene lost 3 bases and the J gene lost 9 bases, with 12 bases spanning the gap. CDR3 in DNA: TGTGCCAGCTCACCCGCGGAGCGTAGCACCATATATTTT. As protein: CASSPAERSTIYF.

This clone appeared once. The chain joins TRBV27 to TRBJ2-1; 11 bases map to TRBD2. With 2 bases clipped from V and 6 bases from J, the junction kept 9 bases outside the gene matches. Germline V gene lookup returns CDR1 MNHEY and CDR2 SMNVEV (reference sequence). The CDR3 is 17 amino acids. The CDR3 protein is CASSLVVAGGPGNEQFF. As DNA, the CDR3 is TGTGCCAGCAGTTTAGTCGTAGCGGGAGGGCCAGGCAATGAGCAGTTCTTC.

The table lists this clone with a few counts. This chain joins TRBV10-3 and TRBJ2-5; 11 bases line up with TRBD2. V lost 3 bases to trimming and J lost 5 bases; unmatched junction nucleotides: 8. CDR1 and CDR2 (germline): ENHRY, SYGVKD. This CDR3 spans 16 amino acids. As DNA, the CDR3 is TGTGCCATCAGTGATTCCACTAGCGGGAGTGTGGAGACCCAGTACTTC. It specifies CAISDSTSGSVETQYF.

The chain links TRBV7-9 to TRBJ2-3; the D gene is possibly TRBD1 (5 bases). Germline V gene data show CDR1 as SEHNR and CDR2 as FQNEAQ (reference sequence). The CDR3 is 11 residues long. V dropped 1 base and J dropped 15 bases, with 11 bases sitting between them. The DNA of the CDR3 is TGTGCCAGCAGCTTAGGCAGGGATCCCTATTTT. The encoded protein is CASSLGRDPYF.

The chain uses TRBV14 and TRBJ2-3; D possibly corresponds to TRBD2 (6 bases). V was cut by 4 bases and J by 4 bases, with 18 bases left in between. The CDR3 is 16 residues long. Germline V lookup: CDR1 SGHDN, CDR2 FVKESK. CDR3 bases: TGTGCCAGCAGCCGAAGGGACTTTGCGACGGCAGATACGCAGTATTTT. Translating gives CASSRRDFATADTQYF. The full variable domain, with the rest looked up from reference TRBV14 and TRBJ2-3, is EAGVTQFPSHSVIEKGQTVTLRCDPISGHDNLYWYRRVMGKEIKFLLHFVKESKQDESGMPNNRFLAERTGGTYSTLKVQPAELEDSGVYFCASSRRDFATADTQYFGPGTRLTVL.

This chain links TRBV6-5 with TRBJ2-3; 10 positions match TRBD2. V was clipped by 6 bases and J by 4 bases; unmatched bases: 4. Germline V gene data show CDR1 as MNHEY and CDR2 as SVGAGI. The CDR3 is 14 residues long. The CDR3 DNA reads as TGTGCCAGCAGAGTAGCGGGGGGTTCAGATACGCAGTATTTT. It translates to CASRVAGGSDTQYF.

The chain is built from TRBV29-1 and TRBJ2-4; TRBD1 agrees at 7 bases. This CDR3 spans 14 amino acids. V trimming: 7 bases; J trimming: 0 bases; junction bases outside the gene matches: 6. CDR1 and CDR2 (germline): SQVTM, ANQGSEA. The CDR3 DNA sequence: TGCAGCGGGACAGGTAGCCTAGCCAAAAACATTCAGTACTTC. It yields the protein CSGTGSLAKNIQYF.

On this clone itself: Other DNA sequences of this sample code for an identical CDR3. V and J are TRBV5-1 and TRBJ1-1; 7 bases fit TRBD1. Germline CDR1 is SGHRS and CDR2 is YFSETQ. The V gene end was trimmed by 3 bases and the J gene end by 3 bases; junction bases not matched to a gene: 5. The CDR3 spans 14 residues. CDR3 sequence (DNA): TGCGCCAGCAGCTCCGGACAGGCCTACACTGAAGCTTTCTTT. Protein sequence: CASSSGQAYTEAFF.

CDR3 sequence (DNA): TGTGCCAGCTCACCTCCCGGACAGAGAACTTCTGGAAACACCATATATTTT. This sequence encodes CASSPPGQRTSGNTIYF. The V and J genes are TRBV18 and TRBJ1-3; tentatively, D is TRBD1 (6 bases). The CDR3 runs 17 residues. Germline V gene sequence: CDR1 KGHSH, CDR2 LQKENI. Trimming took off 3 bases at V and 1 base at J, with 16 bases between the two ends.

The chain joins TRBV5-1 to TRBJ1-1; D is unresolved. With 5 bases removed from V and 1 base from J, the gap between germline ends came to 9 bases. Germline CDR1 is SGHRS and CDR2 is YFSETQ. The CDR3 totals 13 residues. DNA for the CDR3: TGCGCCAGCAGACAAACACAGAACACTGAAGCTTTCTTT. Translated, it gives CASRQTQNTEAFF.

V and J are TRBV4-1 and TRBJ2-1; D possibly corresponds to TRBD1 (6 bases). Trimming stripped 0 bases from V and 2 bases from J, with 8 bases between. The CDR3 is 15 residues long. Germline V gene sequence: CDR1 MGHRA, CDR2 YSYEKL. The CDR3 DNA follows: TGCGCCAGCAGCCAAGACAGGGGACCCTACAATGAGCAGTTCTTC. Translated: CASSQDRGPYNEQFF.

This clone was recorded only once. The rearrangement joins TRBV18 to TRBJ1-2, with D possibly TRBD1 on 6 matching bases. Trimming removed 0 bases at V and 4 bases at J, with 15 bases between. Germline CDR1 and CDR2: KGHSH and LQKENI. The CDR3 covers 16 residues. CDR3 nucleotide sequence: TGTGCCAGCTCACCACCGGGACAAGCCGCGACCTATGGCTACACCTTC. It translates to CASSPPGQAATYGYTF.

The chain carries TRBV28 and TRBJ2-7, with D perhaps TRBD2 (7 bases). Trimming stripped 8 bases from V and 5 bases from J, with 22 bases between. Germline V gene lookup returns CDR1 MDHEN and CDR2 SYDVKM. The CDR3 spans 15 residues. The CDR3 region has the DNA TGTGCCAGCGAACTAGGGGGGGCCGCCCCCCACGAGCAGTACTTC. Protein: CASELGGAAPHEQYF.

V usage is TRBV7-9 and J usage is TRBJ2-7; 9 bases match TRBD2. Trimming took 3 bases from V and 0 from J; bases not matched to a gene: 6. In germline, CDR1 is SEHNR, CDR2 FQNEAQ (reference sequence). There are 16 residues in the CDR3. The CDR3 region is CASSFGLAGSSYEQYF. CDR3 nucleotide sequence: TGTGCCAGCAGCTTCGGTCTAGCGGGGAGCTCCTACGAGCAGTACTTC.

V and J are TRBV5-1 and TRBJ2-5, with TRBD2 matching 13 bases. V lost 4 bases, J lost 1 base, and 7 bases stayed unmatched. Germline V gene sequence: CDR1 SGHRS, CDR2 YFSETQ. CDR3 size: 17 residues. CDR3 in amino acids: CASSVLGLAGVQETQYF. The CDR3, as DNA: TGCGCCAGCAGCGTACTAGGACTAGCGGGGGTCCAAGAGACCCAGTACTTC.

The V gene is TRBV6-1, the J gene TRBJ2-1; the D gene is possibly TRBD2 (5 bases). The CDR3 sequence is 13 residues long. The germline V gene has CDR1 MNHNS and CDR2 SASEGT. V was trimmed by 3 bases and J by 5 bases, leaving 8 bases between them. Written as DNA, the CDR3 is TGTGCCAGCAGTGAGATGAGGGACAATGAGCAGTTCTTC. Its protein is CASSEMRDNEQFF.

The chain employs TRBV4-2 and TRBJ2-4, with D unclear. V dropped 0 bases and J dropped 1 base, with 10 bases sitting between them. The CDR3 is made up of 16 amino acids. Per the germline V gene, CDR1 is LGHNA and CDR2 is YNFKEQ. The CDR3 is CASSQDYSGAKNIQYF. The CDR3 coding sequence is TGTGCCAGCAGCCAAGATTACAGTGGGGCCAAAAACATTCAGTACTTC.

This chain uses TRBV7-2 with TRBJ2-5; 9 nucleotides match TRBD2. Per germline, CDR1 SGHTA and CDR2 FQGNSA. This CDR3 is built from 13 residues. The V and J ends lost 5 bases and 5 bases, in that order; junction bases with no gene match: 3. The chain's CDR3 is CASSRTSEETQYF. The CDR3 bases are TGTGCCAGCAGCCGGACTAGCGAGGAGACCCAGTACTTC.

The chain is built from TRBV5-5 and TRBJ1-2; no definite D call. V was cut by 1 base and J by 3 bases, with 25 bases left in between. CDR3 size: 19 residues. The germline gives CDR1 SGHKS, CDR2 YYEKEE (reference sequence). The DNA of the CDR3 is TGTGCCAGCAGCTTGCTGTTGGGAGCGGTGGAAACGGCGGACTATGGCTACACCTTC. Translation: CASSLLLGAVETADYGYTF.

The chain combines TRBV19 with TRBJ1-1, with 7 bases fitting TRBD1. Unmatched junction bases numbered 9, after V lost 7 bases and J lost 4 bases. In germline, CDR1 is LNHDA, CDR2 SQIVND (reference sequence). The CDR3 is made up of 14 amino acids. CDR3 nucleotide sequence: TGTGCCAGTACCCAAACACAGGGGATCACTGAAGCTTTCTTT. Translated: CASTQTQGITEAFF.

This clone was picked up a small number of times. This chain joins TRBV27 and TRBJ2-7, with a possible D match to TRBD1 (5 bases). The germline V and J ends were trimmed by 0 bases and 3 bases, with 6 bases remaining between them. This CDR3 spans 13 amino acids. The V gene's germline CDR1 is MNHEY and CDR2 SMNVEV (reference sequence). CDR3 in amino acids: CASSLSTVYEQYF. Here the CDR3 DNA reads TGTGCCAGCAGTTTATCGACAGTCTACGAGCAGTACTTC.

The chain carries TRBV2 and TRBJ1-1; D ambiguous. Trimming pared 5 bases from V and 0 bases from J, leaving 10 bases between. The germline V gene encodes CDR1 SNHLY and CDR2 FYNNEI. CDR3 length equals 14 residues. The CDR3 protein is CASSWEEMNTEAFF. DNA of the CDR3: TGTGCCAGCAGTTGGGAGGAAATGAACACTGAAGCTTTCTTT.

J is TRBJ2-1 and V is TRBV9; D is perhaps TRBD2 (6 bases). The V gene's germline CDR1 is SGDLS and CDR2 YYNGEE. This CDR3 contains 16 residues. Trimming took 6 bases from V and 1 from J, leaving 17 bases between them. CDR3 bases: TGTGCCAGCACCTTGGGACTGAAAGGGTCCTACAATGAGCAGTTCTTC. Its translation: CASTLGLKGSYNEQFF. Together with reference TRBV9 and TRBJ2-1, the CDR3 gives the full variable domain: DSGVTQTPKHLITATGQRVTLRCSPRSGDLSVYWYQQSLDQGLQFLIQYYNGEERAKGNILERFSAQQFPDLHSELNLSSLELGDSALYFCASTLGLKGSYNEQFFGPGTRLTVL.

The CDR3 spells CAWSETGNQPQHF. DNA for the CDR3: TGTGCCTGGAGCGAGACAGGCAATCAGCCCCAGCATTTT. The V gene is TRBV30, the J gene TRBJ1-5; D is possibly TRBD1 (5 bases). Germline CDR1 and CDR2: GTSNPN and SVGIG (reference sequence). V was pared by 3 bases and J by 2 bases, with 8 bases between. This CDR3 comprises 13 residues.

The chain couples TRBV7-8 to TRBJ2-2; no reliable D call. Germline V gene sequence: CDR1 SGHVS, CDR2 FQNEAQ. Deletions cut 1 base from V and 1 base from J, with 4 bases between. The CDR3 has 14 residues. This chain's CDR3 is CASSLVMNTGELFF. CDR3 DNA: TGTGCCAGCAGCTTAGTAATGAACACCGGGGAGCTGTTTTTT.

The J gene is TRBJ1-5, the V gene TRBV2; 10 positions agree with TRBD1. The CDR3 contains 15 residues. V was clipped by 4 bases and J by 6 bases; unmatched bases: 6. Germline CDR1 SNHLY, CDR2 FYNNEI. The CDR3 DNA sequence: TGTGCCAGCAGTGGGACAGGGGGATATAGTCAGCCCCAGCATTTT. Protein product: CASSGTGGYSQPQHF.

This clone was seen only once. The chain recombines TRBV27 with TRBJ2-3, with 14 bases matching TRBD2. This CDR3 region has 18 residues. Looked up from germline, CDR1 is MNHEY and CDR2 is SMNVEV (reference sequence). With 2 bases clipped from V and 8 bases from J, the junction kept 12 bases outside the gene matches. The CDR3: CASSLGRGLAGGAATQYF. CDR3 bases: TGTGCCAGCAGTTTAGGGCGAGGACTAGCGGGAGGCGCAGCTACGCAGTATTTT.

The chain couples TRBV30 to TRBJ2-1; weak D call: TRBD2 (6 bases). The ends were cut back, 0 bases at V and 5 bases at J, with 20 bases in the middle. The germline gives CDR1 GTSNPN, CDR2 SVGIG (reference sequence). The CDR3 contains 17 residues. The CDR3 bases are TGTGCCTGGAGTGTACTTATTGTCGCGGGGTGGCACAATGAGCAGTTCTTC. Translated, it gives CAWSVLIVAGWHNEQFF. Using reference TRBV30 and TRBJ2-1 for the parts outside the CDR3, the full variable domain is SQTIHQWPATLVQPVGSPLSLECTVEGTSNPNLYWYRQAAGRGLQLLFYSVGIGQISSEVPQNLSASRPQDRQFILSSKKLLLSDSGFYLCAWSVLIVAGWHNEQFFGPGTRLTVL.

The chain couples TRBV19 to TRBJ1-2, with 8 bases identical to TRBD1. Germline CDR1 and CDR2: LNHDA and SQIVND (reference sequence). Trimming removed 2 bases from V and 3 bases from J; junction bases left unmatched: 11. This CDR3 spans 17 amino acids. CDR3 protein: CASSIRVRGHLDYGYTF. The CDR3 DNA sequence: TGTGCCAGTAGTATAAGGGTCAGGGGGCATTTGGACTATGGCTACACCTTC. Full variable domain (missing parts from reference TRBV19 and TRBJ1-2): DGGITQSPKYLFRKEGQNVTLSCEQNLNHDAMYWYRQDPGQGLRLIYYSQIVNDFQKGDIAEGYSVSREKKESFPLTVTSAQKNPTAFYLCASSIRVRGHLDYGYTFGSGTRLTVV.